This TCR beta chain was captured by sequencing in a study of T cell repertoires in ileal Crohn's disease. About the study: 35% were active smokers at surgery; median disease duration was 7.9 years.

Lamina propria lymphocytes from surgical specimens were isolated on a density gradient before sorting. The germline gives CDR1 SGHTA, CDR2 FQGNSA. The CDR3 consists of 13 residues. Trimming took off 0 bases at V and 6 bases at J, with 8 bases between the two ends. Study-wide findings and caveats: Every patient over 26.8% clonality showed endoscopic recurrence.

Profiled with immunoSEQ multiplex PCR; TCRdb holds only in-frame clones, not every one. The sample shows approximately 2,700 clones, less than 95% of them seen only once. A remark on this clone: The antigen is unknown.

The TCR sequence derives from an adult with Crohn's disease. Sequencing was carried out using CD4+ T cells sorted from the ileum. The chain recombines TRBV7-2 with TRBJ1-2; no clear D gene. CDR3 DNA sequence: TGTGCCAGCAGCTTAGCGCTCGGGGATGGCTACACCTTC. It translates to CASSLALGDGYTF.